The sequence of this T cell receptor beta chain was determined in a study of blood T cells in healthy people across ages. Alongside a J-beta primer mix, a sample-barcoded 5' primer served in a second PCR lasting about 7 to 11 cycles. A tag from a template-switch adaptor with 12 random nucleotides marked each cDNA molecule. TCRdb itself ran the 5' RACE reads through MiXCR, one entry per CDR3 protein. Of around 790,000 distinct CDR3 sequences in the sample, 44% were seen once. The sample providers were healthy Caucasian people from Russia, aged roughly 6 to 90. The CDR3 totals 15 residues. Germline CDR1 and CDR2: ENHRY and SYGVKD. Trimming removed 0 bases from V and 2 bases from J, with 11 bases in between. Study-level findings and limits: In older individuals, TCR beta diversity per million T cells was lower, falling roughly linearly with age.

This clonotype was counted many times. Its target is unknown. Specimen: blood. The V and J genes are TRBV10-3 and TRBJ2-7, with D possibly called TRBD1 or TRBD2 (5 bases each). This TCR came from a man in his 60s in good health. This CDR3 reads CAISESRGAAYEQYF. The CDR3, as DNA: TGTGCCATCAGTGAGTCGAGGGGAGCGGCCTACGAGCAGTACTTC.